This T cell receptor beta chain was obtained from a study of blood T cell repertoires in COVID-19. About the study: Sites across the United States, Italy and Spain contributed samples from acute and convalescent COVID-19. Sources were T cells, B-cell-depleted T cells, or PBMCs; the material itself was cDNA or gDNA.

CDR3 length equals 15 residues. The V end was cut by 4 bases, the J end by 3 bases, with 14 bases between. CDR1 is SGHNT and CDR2 is YYREEE in the germline V gene (reference sequence). Original analysis: Cell counts per sample came from amplifying reference gene primers. The protocol was immunoSEQ multiplex PCR, while the TCRdb copy is restricted to in-frame clones and leaves out a portion. V, J and clone size reflect that table, while D and trimming were determined from the DNA. The top ten clones hold more than 0.95% of a sample with about 210,000 clones, about 91% of them seen once. The chain links TRBV5-4 to TRBJ1-3; possible D gene TRBD1, 5 bases. The material sequenced was peripheral blood. This sequence was found in a man aged 30-40 years with acute or convalescent COVID-19. The CDR3 region has the DNA TGTGCCAGCAGCCGGGACTCCGAGGGTGGAAACACCATATATTTT. Protein product: CASSRDSEGGNTIYF. Full variable domain (rest looked up from reference TRBV5-4 and TRBJ1-3): ETGVTQSPTHLIKTRGQQVTLRCSSQSGHNTVSWYQQALGQGPQFIFQYYREEENGRGNFPPRFSGLQFPNYSSELNVNALELDDSALYLCASSRDSEGGNTIYFGEGSWLTVV.